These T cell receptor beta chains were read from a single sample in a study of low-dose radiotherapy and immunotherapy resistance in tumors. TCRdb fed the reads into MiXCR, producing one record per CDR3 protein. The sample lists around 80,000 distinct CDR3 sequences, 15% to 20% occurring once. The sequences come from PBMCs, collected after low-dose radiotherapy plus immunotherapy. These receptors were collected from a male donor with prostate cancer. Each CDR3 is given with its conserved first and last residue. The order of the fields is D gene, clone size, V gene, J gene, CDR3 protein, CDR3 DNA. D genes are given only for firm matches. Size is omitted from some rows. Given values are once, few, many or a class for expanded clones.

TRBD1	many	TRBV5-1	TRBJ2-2	CASSWDREDGELFF	TGCGCCAGCAGCTGGGACAGGGAGGACGGGGAGCTGTTTTTT
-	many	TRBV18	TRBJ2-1	CASSPRRDPDNEQFF	TGTGCCAGCTCACCCCGTAGGGACCCTGACAATGAGCAGTTCTTC
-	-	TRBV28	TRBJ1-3	CASTSGWSGNTIYF	TGTGCCAGCACTTCTGGGTGGTCTGGAAACACCATATATTTT
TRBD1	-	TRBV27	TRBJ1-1	CATYSGVQGGAFF	TGTGCCACCTATTCCGGAGTCCAGGGGGGAGCTTTCTTT
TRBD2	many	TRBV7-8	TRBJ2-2	CASSLVSSGSTGELFF	TGTGCCAGCAGCTTAGTATCGAGCGGGAGCACCGGGGAGCTGTTTTTT
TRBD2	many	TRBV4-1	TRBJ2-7	CASSQNSWTSVNFEQYF	TGCGCCAGCAGCCAAAATAGCTGGACTAGCGTCAACTTCGAGCAGTACTTC
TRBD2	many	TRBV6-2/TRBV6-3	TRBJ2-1	CASGNDGLSGTEQFF	TGTGCCAGCGGGAATGATGGCCTTAGCGGGACTGAGCAGTTCTTC
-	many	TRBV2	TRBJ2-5	CASQIGETQYF	TGTGCCAGCCAGATCGGGGAGACCCAGTACTTC
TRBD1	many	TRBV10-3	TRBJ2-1	CAISERTGGTSKDEQFF	TGTGCCATCAGTGAGCGCACAGGGGGCACCAGTAAGGATGAGCAGTTCTTC
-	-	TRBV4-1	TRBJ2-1	CASSREHTGSEQFF	TGCGCCAGCAGCCGCGAACATACGGGCTCTGAGCAGTTCTTC
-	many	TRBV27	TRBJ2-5	CASSPRLEETQYF	TGTGCCAGCAGTCCCAGACTGGAAGAGACCCAGTACTTC
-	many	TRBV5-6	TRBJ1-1	CASSPDANTEAFF	TGTGCCAGCAGCCCGGACGCGAACACTGAAGCTTTCTTT
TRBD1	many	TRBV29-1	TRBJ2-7	CSVGAGGAEQYF	TGCAGCGTTGGCGCAGGGGGAGCCGAGCAGTACTTC
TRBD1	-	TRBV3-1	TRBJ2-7	CASARGTGSYEQYF	TGTGCCAGCGCCAGGGGGACAGGGTCATACGAGCAGTACTTC
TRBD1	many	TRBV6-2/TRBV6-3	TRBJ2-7	CASRLYRGNYEQYF	TGTGCCAGCAGACTTTACAGGGGAAACTACGAGCAGTACTTC
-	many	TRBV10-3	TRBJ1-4	CAISGNSYEKLFF	TGTGCCATCAGTGGGAACAGCTATGAAAAACTGTTTTTT
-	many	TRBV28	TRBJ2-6	CASSSRDGGSGANVLTF	TGTGCCAGCAGTTCCCGGGACGGAGGCTCTGGGGCCAACGTCCTGACTTTC
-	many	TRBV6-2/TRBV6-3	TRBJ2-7	CASSYTGQREQYF	TGTGCCAGCAGTTACACGGGACAACGGGAGCAGTACTTC
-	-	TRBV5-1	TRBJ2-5	CASSLSGYQETQYF	TGCGCCAGCAGCTTGTCCGGGTACCAAGAGACCCAGTACTTC
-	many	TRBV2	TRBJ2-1	CASRGVGSNEQFF	TGTGCCAGCAGGGGGGTAGGGTCCAATGAGCAGTTCTTC
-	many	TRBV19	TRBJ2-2	CATRGLADTGELFF	TGTGCCACCAGGGGTCTAGCGGACACCGGGGAGCTGTTTTTT
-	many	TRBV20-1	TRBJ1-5	CSAGAAGPGNQPQHF	TGCAGTGCTGGGGCTGCAGGCCCAGGCAATCAGCCCCAGCATTTT
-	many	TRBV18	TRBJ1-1	CASSTRGGPEAFF	TGTGCCAGCTCAACAAGAGGGGGGCCCGAAGCTTTCTTT
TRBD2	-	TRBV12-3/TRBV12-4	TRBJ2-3	CASTPGGSSGSRDTQYF	TGTGCCAGCACCCCCGGGGGGTCTAGCGGGAGTAGAGATACGCAGTATTTT
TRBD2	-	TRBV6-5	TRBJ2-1	CASSELAGTNEQFF	TGTGCCAGCAGTGAACTAGCGGGTACGAATGAGCAGTTCTTC
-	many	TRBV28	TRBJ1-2	CASRPRTYGYTF	TGTGCCAGCAGGCCCCGGACCTATGGCTACACCTTC
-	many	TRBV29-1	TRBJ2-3	CSVASLDTQYF	TGCAGCGTTGCCAGTCTGGATACGCAGTATTTT
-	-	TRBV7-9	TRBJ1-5	CASSLSPEQPQHF	TGTGCCAGCAGCTTATCCCCTGAACAGCCCCAGCATTTT
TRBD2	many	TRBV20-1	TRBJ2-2	CSAVSGRNTGELFF	TGCAGTGCTGTTAGCGGGAGGAACACCGGGGAGCTGTTTTTT
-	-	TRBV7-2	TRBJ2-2	CASSFQVLNTGELFF	TGTGCCAGCAGCTTCCAGGTTCTGAACACCGGGGAGCTGTTTTTT
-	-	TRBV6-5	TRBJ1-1	CASSRPGQGKKITEAFF	TGTGCCAGCAGTAGGCCGGGACAAGGAAAAAAAATCACTGAAGCTTTCTTT
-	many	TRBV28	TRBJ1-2	CASSGGYGYTF	TGTGCCAGCAGTGGGGGCTATGGCTACACCTTC
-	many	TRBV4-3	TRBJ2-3	CASSQDRSPMRNTDTQYF	TGCGCCAGCAGCCAAGATAGGTCCCCCATGAGGAACACAGATACGCAGTATTTT
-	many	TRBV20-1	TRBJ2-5	CSARDGPTPPYF	TGCAGTGCTAGAGATGGCCCCACCCCTCCCTACTTC
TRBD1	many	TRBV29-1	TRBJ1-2	CSVPTGEWYGYTF	TGCAGCGTTCCGACAGGGGAATGGTATGGCTACACCTTC
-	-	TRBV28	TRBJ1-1	CASTLNTEAFF	TGTGCCAGCACTTTGAACACTGAAGCTTTCTTT
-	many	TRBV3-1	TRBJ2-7	CASSQVSGYEQYF	TGTGCCAGCAGCCAAGTTTCAGGGTACGAGCAGTACTTC
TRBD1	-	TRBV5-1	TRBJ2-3	CASSFRQGGSTDTQYF	TGCGCCAGCAGCTTCCGACAGGGGGGAAGCACAGATACGCAGTATTTT
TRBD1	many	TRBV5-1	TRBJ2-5	CASSFRQGEYGKETQYF	TGCGCCAGCAGCTTTAGACAGGGAGAATATGGAAAAGAGACCCAGTACTTC
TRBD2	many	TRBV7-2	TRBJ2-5	CASSLNAGASGIQETQYF	TGTGCCAGCAGCTTAAATGCTGGGGCTAGCGGGATCCAAGAGACCCAGTACTTC
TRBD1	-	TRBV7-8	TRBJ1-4	CASSPRDRAPEKLFF	TGTGCCAGCAGCCCTCGGGACAGGGCTCCTGAAAAACTGTTTTTT
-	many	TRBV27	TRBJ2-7	CASSAIGSSAYEQYF	TGTGCCAGCAGTGCTATCGGGAGTTCCGCCTACGAGCAGTACTTC
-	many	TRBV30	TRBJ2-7	CAWSRPYEQYF	TGTGCCTGGAGTCGCCCGTACGAGCAGTACTTC
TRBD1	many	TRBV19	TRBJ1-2	CASTSLDRERGGYTF	TGTGCCAGTACTTCCCTTGACAGGGAAAGAGGTGGCTACACCTTC
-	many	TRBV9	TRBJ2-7	CASSVGSGPSSYEQYF	TGTGCCAGCAGCGTAGGGTCGGGGCCGAGCTCCTACGAGCAGTACTTC